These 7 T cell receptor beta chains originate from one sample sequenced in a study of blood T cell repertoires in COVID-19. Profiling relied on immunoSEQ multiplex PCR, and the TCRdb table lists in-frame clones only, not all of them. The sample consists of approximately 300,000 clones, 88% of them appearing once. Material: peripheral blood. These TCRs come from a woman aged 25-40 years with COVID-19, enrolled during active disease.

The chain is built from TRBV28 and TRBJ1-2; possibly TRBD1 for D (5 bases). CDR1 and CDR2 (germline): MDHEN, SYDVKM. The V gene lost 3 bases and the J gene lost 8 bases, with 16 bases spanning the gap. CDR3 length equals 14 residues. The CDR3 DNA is TGTGCCAGCAGTTTTGGGGCCACGGCGTTGGGCTACACCTTC. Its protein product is CASSFGATALGYTF.

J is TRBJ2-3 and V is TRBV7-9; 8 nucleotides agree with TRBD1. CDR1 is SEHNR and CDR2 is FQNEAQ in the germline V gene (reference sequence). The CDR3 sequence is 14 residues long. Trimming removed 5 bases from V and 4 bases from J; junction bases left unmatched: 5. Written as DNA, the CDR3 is TGTGCCAGCAGCCCGGACAGGGCCTCAGATACGCAGTATTTT. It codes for CASSPDRASDTQYF. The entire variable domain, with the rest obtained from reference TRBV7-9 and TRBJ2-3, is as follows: DTGVSQNPRHKITKRGQNVTFRCDPISEHNRLYWYRQTLGQGPEFLTYFQNEAQLEKSRLLSDRFSAERPKGSFSTLEIQRTEQGDSAMYLCASSPDRASDTQYFGPGTRLTVL.

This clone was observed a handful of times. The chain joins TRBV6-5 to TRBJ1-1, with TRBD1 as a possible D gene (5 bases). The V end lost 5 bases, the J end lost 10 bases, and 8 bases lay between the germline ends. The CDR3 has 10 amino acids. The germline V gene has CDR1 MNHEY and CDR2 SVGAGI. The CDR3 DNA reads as TGTGCCAGCAGTACAAGGGGAGCTTTCTTT. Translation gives CASSTRGAFF.

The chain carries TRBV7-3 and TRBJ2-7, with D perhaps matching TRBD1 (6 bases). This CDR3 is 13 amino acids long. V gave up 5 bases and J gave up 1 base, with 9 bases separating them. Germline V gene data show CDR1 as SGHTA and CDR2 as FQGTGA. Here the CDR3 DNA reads TGTGCCAGCAGCCCAGGACAGTCCTACGAGCAGTACTTC. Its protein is CASSPGQSYEQYF.

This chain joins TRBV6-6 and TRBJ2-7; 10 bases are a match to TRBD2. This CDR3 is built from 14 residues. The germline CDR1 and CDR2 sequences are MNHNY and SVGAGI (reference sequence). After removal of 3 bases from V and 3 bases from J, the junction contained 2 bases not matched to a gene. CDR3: CASSYSGRLYEQYF. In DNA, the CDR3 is TGTGCCAGCAGTTATAGCGGGAGGCTCTACGAGCAGTACTTC.

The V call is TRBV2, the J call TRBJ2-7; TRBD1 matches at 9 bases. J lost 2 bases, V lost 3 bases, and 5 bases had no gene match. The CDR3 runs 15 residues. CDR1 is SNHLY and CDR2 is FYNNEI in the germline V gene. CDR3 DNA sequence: TGTGCCAGCAGTGAGGGGACAGGGACCACCTACGAGCAGTACTTC. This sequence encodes CASSEGTGTTYEQYF. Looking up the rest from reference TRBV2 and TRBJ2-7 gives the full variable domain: EPEVTQTPSHQVTQMGQEVILRCVPISNHLYFYWYRQILGQKVEFLVSFYNNEISEKSEIFDDQFSVERPDGSNFTLKIRSTKLEDSAMYFCASSEGTGTTYEQYFGPGTRLTVT.

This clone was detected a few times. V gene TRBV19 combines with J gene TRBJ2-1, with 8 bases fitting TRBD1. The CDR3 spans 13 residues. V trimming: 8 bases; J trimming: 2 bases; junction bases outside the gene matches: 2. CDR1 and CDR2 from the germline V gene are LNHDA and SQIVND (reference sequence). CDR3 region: CASDRGPYNEQFF. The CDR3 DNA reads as TGTGCCAGTGACAGGGGCCCCTACAATGAGCAGTTCTTC.